Sequencing of this T cell receptor beta chain was carried out in a study of metastatic and nonmetastatic thyroid tumors. In the study overall: The study looked at repertoires side by side in blood and in tumor or nodule tissue from malignant and benign thyroid patients.

Overall study results and limits: Reportedly, malignant thyroid tumors had significantly higher TCR beta diversity than benign nodules, in blood and tumor.

All patients were treatment-naive before thyroid surgery. CDR3 length: 14 amino acids. Germline CDR1 reads SEHNR; CDR2 reads FQNEAQ (reference sequence). Trimming cost V 5 bases and J 2 bases; bases outside gene matches: 3. With respect to this clone: Its matching antigen is unknown.

Authors' analysis steps: The study's classifier, a distant-metastasis tool for papillary thyroid cancer, was built using CDR3 differences across clinicopathological groups. TCRdb reprocessed the PCR reads via MiXCR. The V and J calls reflect TCRdb's pipeline rather than the authors' work. This table holds about 59,000 clones, roughly 30% found once. The clonotype originates from a female donor with papillary thyroid cancer or a benign thyroid nodule (not recorded which). Some clones in this sample may be carry-over from other donors' samples. The specimen sequenced was blood. The chain couples TRBV7-9 to TRBJ2-5; 9 bases fit TRBD2. In DNA, the CDR3 is TGTGCCAGCAGCCGGCTAGCGGGACAAGAGACCCAGTACTTC. It is translated as CASSRLAGQETQYF.